These 9 T cell receptor beta chains were sequenced from one sample in a study of breast tumors, draining lymph nodes, adjacent tissues. Samples came from axillary lymph nodes draining the breast cancer. TCRdb used MiXCR to reprocess the multiplex PCR reads, holding one entry per CDR3 protein. The sample includes 150,000 to 200,000 distinct CDR3 sequences, roughly 30% of them seen just once. Sequencing was performed on axillary lymph node tissue. The receptors here all came from a female donor with breast cancer. Some clones in this sample may be carry-over from other donors' samples.

This clonotype has a handful of counts. The genes are TRBV6-5 and TRBJ2-7; D tentatively reads TRBD1 or TRBD2 (5 bases each). The CDR3 contains 15 residues. Trimming cost V 5 bases and J 0 bases, with 14 bases left between them. Germline CDR1 MNHEY, CDR2 SVGAGI. The CDR3 DNA is TGTGCCAGCAGTCTTCGGGGCTTCCCCTCCTACGAGCAGTACTTC. It yields the protein CASSLRGFPSYEQYF.

As for this clonotype: The junction departs from germline at one end; a sequencing error may be responsible. The chain carries TRBV7-2 and TRBJ2-2; 8 positions match TRBD2. Germline-derived CDR1 and CDR2 are SGHTA and FQGNSA. CDR3 length equals 14 residues. The CDR3 region has the DNA TGTGCCTGCAGCCTCACAGCGGGAGCCGGGGAGCTGTTTTTT. Translated, it gives CACSLTAGAGELFF.

V and J are TRBV2 and TRBJ1-5; D perhaps matches TRBD1 (6 bases). The CDR3 runs to 16 residues. Per the germline V gene, CDR1 is SNHLY and CDR2 is FYNNEI. V lost 1 base and J lost 4, with 14 bases in between. For the CDR3, the DNA is TGTGCCAGCAGTGAAGATGGGGGGCGAGGGAATCAGCCCCAGCATTTT. Translation: CASSEDGGRGNQPQHF.

This clonotype was seen many times. The chain recombines TRBV4-1 with TRBJ1-2; possibly TRBD1 for D (6 bases). V lost 3 bases, J lost 4 bases, and 30 bases lay in between. The germline gives CDR1 MGHRA, CDR2 YSYEKL. The CDR3 length is 20 residues. The CDR3 nucleotides read TGCGCCAGCAGCCACCCCCTAAGGCGTGGGACACGGGAAAATGGCTATGGCTACACCTTC. It encodes CASSHPLRRGTRENGYGYTF.

The J gene is TRBJ2-1, the V gene TRBV5-4; the D is unclear. Germline-derived CDR1 and CDR2 are SGHNT and YYREEE (reference sequence). Trimming took 2 bases from V and 0 from J, leaving 12 bases between them. The CDR3 extends over 16 amino acids. CDR3 nucleotides: TGTGCCAGCAGCTTTTCCCGACCCAGCTCCTACAATGAGCAGTTCTTC. Its translation: CASSFSRPSSYNEQFF.

The V and J genes are TRBV25-1 and TRBJ2-7, with 7 bases identical to TRBD1. Germline CDR1 and CDR2: MGHDK and SYGVNS. The CDR3 length is 17 residues. The junction had 14 bases not matched to a gene; V was cut back by 6 bases and J by 0 bases. The CDR3 sequence: CASSPLRGPYSSYEQYF. The CDR3 bases are TGTGCCAGCAGCCCCCTGAGGGGGCCTTATAGCTCCTACGAGCAGTACTTC.

This clonotype was picked up many times. This chain connects TRBV7-3 to TRBJ2-1; D is perhaps TRBD2 (5 bases). CDR3 size: 14 residues. Trimming pared 2 bases from V and 7 bases from J, leaving 12 bases between. From germline, CDR1 is SGHTA and CDR2 FQGTGA. The CDR3 loop reads CASSLQASSNEQFF. Written as DNA, the CDR3 is TGTGCCAGCAGCTTACAAGCTAGCTCAAATGAGCAGTTCTTC.

This clonotype has at least ten counts. The chain is built from TRBV19 and TRBJ2-2; TRBD1 matches 9 bases. Germline values: CDR1 LNHDA, CDR2 SQIVND (reference sequence). The V segment lost 1 base and the J segment 2 bases; nucleotides outside the gene matches: 5. There are 17 residues in the CDR3. The CDR3 sequence: CASSIAGQGLNTGELFF. As DNA, the CDR3 is TGTGCCAGTAGTATAGCGGGACAGGGCCTCAACACCGGGGAGCTGTTTTTT. The full variable domain, its missing parts supplied by reference TRBV19 and TRBJ2-2, is DGGITQSPKYLFRKEGQNVTLSCEQNLNHDAMYWYRQDPGQGLRLIYYSQIVNDFQKGDIAEGYSVSREKKESFPLTVTSAQKNPTAFYLCASSIAGQGLNTGELFFGEGSRLTVL.

This clonotype was seen just once. The rearrangement uses TRBV7-9 and TRBJ2-7; 10 bases fit TRBD1. The CDR3 runs to 13 residues. V shed 5 bases and J 6 bases; nucleotides not matched to a gene: 4. Per the germline V gene, CDR1 is SEHNR and CDR2 is FQNEAQ (reference sequence). This CDR3 reads CASSPGTGVEQYF. The CDR3 DNA reads TGTGCCAGCAGCCCCGGGACAGGGGTCGAGCAGTACTTC.